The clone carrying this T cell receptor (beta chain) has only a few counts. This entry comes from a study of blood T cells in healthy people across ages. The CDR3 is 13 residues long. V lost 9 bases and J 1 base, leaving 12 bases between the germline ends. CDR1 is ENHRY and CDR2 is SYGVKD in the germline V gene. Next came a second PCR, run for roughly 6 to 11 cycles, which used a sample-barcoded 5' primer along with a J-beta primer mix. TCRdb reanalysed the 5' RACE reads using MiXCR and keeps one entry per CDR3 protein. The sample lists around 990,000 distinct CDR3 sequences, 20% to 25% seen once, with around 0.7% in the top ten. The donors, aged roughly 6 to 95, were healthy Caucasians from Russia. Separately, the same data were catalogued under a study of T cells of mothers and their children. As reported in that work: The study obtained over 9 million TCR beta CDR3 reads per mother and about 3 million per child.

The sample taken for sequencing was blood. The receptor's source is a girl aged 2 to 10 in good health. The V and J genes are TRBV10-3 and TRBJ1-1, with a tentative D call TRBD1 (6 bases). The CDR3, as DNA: TGTGCCATAATGAGGGGGGCGAACACTGAAGCTTTCTTT. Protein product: CAIMRGANTEAFF.